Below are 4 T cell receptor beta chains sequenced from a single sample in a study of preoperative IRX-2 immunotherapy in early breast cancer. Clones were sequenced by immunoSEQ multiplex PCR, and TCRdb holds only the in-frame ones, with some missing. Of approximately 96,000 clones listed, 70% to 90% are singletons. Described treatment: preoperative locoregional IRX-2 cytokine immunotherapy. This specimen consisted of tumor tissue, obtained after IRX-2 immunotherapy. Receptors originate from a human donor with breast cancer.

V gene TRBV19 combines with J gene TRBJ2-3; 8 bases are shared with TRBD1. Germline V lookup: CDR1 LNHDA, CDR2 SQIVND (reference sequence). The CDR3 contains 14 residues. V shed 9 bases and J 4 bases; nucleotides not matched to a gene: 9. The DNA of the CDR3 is TGTGCCAGCCGCCCCAGGGGGCCAGCAGATACGCAGTATTTT. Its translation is CASRPRGPADTQYF.

CDR3 DNA sequence: TGTGCCAGCAAGGGTCTGAATGAAAAACTGTTTTTT. This codes for CASKGLNEKLFF. This chain connects TRBV6-4 to TRBJ1-4; D is ambiguous. The CDR3 length is 12 residues. Germline assignment: CDR1 MRHNA and CDR2 SNTAGT. Trimming stripped 7 bases from V and 5 bases from J, with 8 bases between.

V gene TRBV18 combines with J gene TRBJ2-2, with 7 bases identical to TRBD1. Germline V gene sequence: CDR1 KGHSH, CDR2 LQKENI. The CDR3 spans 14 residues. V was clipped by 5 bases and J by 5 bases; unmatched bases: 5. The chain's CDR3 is CASSRTQGTGELFF. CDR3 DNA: TGTGCCAGCTCAAGGACACAGGGGACCGGGGAGCTGTTTTTT.

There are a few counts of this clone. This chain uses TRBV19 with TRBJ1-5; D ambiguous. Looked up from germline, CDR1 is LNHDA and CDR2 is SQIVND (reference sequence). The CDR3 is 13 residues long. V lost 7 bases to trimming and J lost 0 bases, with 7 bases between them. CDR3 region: CASMSYSNQPQHF. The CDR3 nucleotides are TGTGCCAGTATGAGTTATAGCAATCAGCCCCAGCATTTT.